Each of the 22 T cell receptor beta chains below was sequenced from the same sample in a study of T-cell memory formation after mild COVID-19. MiXCR, run by TCRdb on the 5' RACE reads, gives a single entry per CDR3 protein. This table has a few hundred thousand distinct CDR3 sequences, approximately 19% appearing once. The source material was PBMCs or a T cell subset sorted from them (not recorded which). All receptors come from a young man who had mild COVID-19 (a few samples of this study predate the infection). Cell type and time point are not known.

This clonotype was seen a handful of times. V is TRBV27 and J is TRBJ1-1, with D possibly TRBD1 on 5 matching bases. With 4 bases removed from V and 0 bases from J, the gap between germline ends came to 18 bases. Germline lookup yields CDR1 MNHEY and CDR2 SMNVEV (reference sequence). The CDR3 extends over 17 amino acids. CDR3 sequence reads: CASSSNRLLVMNTEAFF. CDR3 nucleotides: TGTGCCAGCAGTTCGAACAGGCTTCTAGTCATGAACACTGAAGCTTTCTTT.

The chain links TRBV3-1 to TRBJ1-2; D remains ambiguous. Germline V gene sequence: CDR1 LGHDT, CDR2 YNNKEL (reference sequence). Trimming left V 0 bases short and J 4 bases short, with 6 bases between. This CDR3 spans 13 amino acids. CDR3 region: CASSQDRFYGYTF. The CDR3 DNA sequence: TGTGCCAGCAGCCAAGATCGATTCTATGGCTACACCTTC.

CDR3 DNA sequence: TGTGCCAGCAGCTTTCTCCGAGCCTCTGGAAACACCATATATTTT. The encoded protein is CASSFLRASGNTIYF. The chain has TRBV5-6 and TRBJ1-3; no reliable D call. V lost 2 bases to trimming and J lost 0 bases, with 9 bases between them. The CDR3 contains 15 residues. Germline values: CDR1 SGHDT, CDR2 YYEEEE.

The chain carries TRBV6-5 and TRBJ2-3, with 8 bases that match TRBD2. The CDR3 has 14 residues. J was trimmed by 4 bases and V by 2 bases; bases with no gene match: 2. Germline CDR1 is MNHEY and CDR2 is SVGAGI. CDR3 sequence: CASSYSGGSDTQYF. The DNA of the CDR3 is TGTGCCAGCAGTTACAGCGGGGGATCAGATACGCAGTATTTT.

This clonotype was seen many times. The rearrangement uses TRBV6-5 and TRBJ2-5; perhaps TRBD2 as D (7 bases). The germline V and J ends were trimmed by 0 bases and 10 bases, with 18 bases remaining between them. CDR3 length: 15 amino acids. Germline CDR1 reads MNHEY; CDR2 reads SVGAGI. Here the CDR3 DNA reads TGTGCCAGCAGTTACTCAATCGGGGGCAGGGAGGGCCAGTACTTC. Protein sequence: CASSYSIGGREGQYF.

The chain employs TRBV24-1 and TRBJ2-1; TRBD2 matches 9 bases. Trimming cost V 2 bases and J 9 bases; bases outside gene matches: 7. The length of the CDR3 is 15 residues. From germline, CDR1 is KGHDR and CDR2 SFDVKD. The CDR3 here is CATSDSWTSEGEQFF. The CDR3 DNA sequence: TGTGCCACCAGTGATTCCTGGACTAGCGAAGGTGAGCAGTTCTTC.

This chain joins TRBV7-2 and TRBJ2-3; a possible D gene is TRBD1 (5 bases). Germline V CDR1 and CDR2: SGHTA, FQGNSA. V shed 5 bases and J shed 1 base, with 10 bases lying between them. This CDR3 has 14 amino acids. The chain's CDR3 is CASSRTLRTDTQYF. The CDR3, as DNA: TGTGCCAGCAGCCGGACACTCCGCACAGATACGCAGTATTTT.

This clonotype turned up a few times. J is TRBJ1-3 and V is TRBV7-2; D is possibly TRBD1 (6 bases). The CDR3 contains 14 residues. CDR1 and CDR2 from the germline V gene are SGHTA and FQGNSA. Trimming pared 5 bases from V and 5 bases from J, leaving 13 bases between. The CDR3 coding sequence is TGTGCCAGCAGCCCCTTTGGGGACAGAAACACCATATATTTT. Its translation is CASSPFGDRNTIYF.

This chain uses TRBV5-1 with TRBJ2-7, with D possibly matching TRBD1 (6 bases). This CDR3 has 15 amino acids. Trimming stripped 3 bases from V and 4 bases from J, with 17 bases between. Germline V gives CDR1 SGHRS, CDR2 YFSETQ. CDR3 bases: TGCGCCAGCAGCTGGAACCCCGGGACACGATACGAGCAGTACTTC. It specifies CASSWNPGTRYEQYF.

In its sample, this clonotype was seen a few times. CDR3 in amino acids: CAISGLAGTSYEQYF. CDR3 DNA sequence: TGTGCCATCAGTGGTCTAGCGGGGACCTCCTACGAGCAGTACTTC. The J gene is TRBJ2-7, the V gene TRBV10-3; 9 bases align to TRBD2. Germline CDR1 is ENHRY and CDR2 is SYGVKD. The ends lost 4 bases at V and 0 bases at J; junction bases unmatched: 4. The length of the CDR3 is 15 residues.

The J gene is TRBJ2-3, the V gene TRBV18; TRBD2 aligns across 7 bases. Trimming cost V 6 bases and J 3 bases; bases outside gene matches: 9. CDR1 and CDR2 (germline): KGHSH, LQKENI. This CDR3 region has 15 residues. The CDR3 region has the DNA TGTGCCAGCTCTCCAGCTCTTAGCGGGACAGATACGCAGTATTTT. It codes for CASSPALSGTDTQYF. Combining the CDR3 with reference TRBV18 and TRBJ2-3 gives the whole variable domain NAGVMQNPRHLVRRRGQEARLRCSPMKGHSHVYWYRQLPEEGLKFMVYLQKENIIDESGMPKERFSAEFPKEGPSILRIQQVVRGDSAAYFCASSPALSGTDTQYFGPGTRLTVL.

This clonotype was observed a few times. The chain links TRBV12-3 or TRBV12-4 to TRBJ1-1; no clear D gene. V lost 5 bases and J lost 0, with 7 bases in between. The CDR3 contains 13 residues. The CDR3 protein is CASSKNMNTEAFF. As DNA, the CDR3 is TGTGCCAGCAGTAAGAACATGAACACTGAAGCTTTCTTT.

This clonotype appeared a few times. The chain combines TRBV7-2 with TRBJ2-7, with a possible D match to TRBD2 (6 bases). The CDR3 extends over 14 amino acids. CDR1 SGHTA and CDR2 FQGNSA come from the germline V gene. V lost 5 bases and J lost 2, with 13 bases in between. The CDR3 coding sequence is TGTGCCAGCAGCCCCCGCCCGGGGGCCTACGAGCAGTACTTC. The encoded protein is CASSPRPGAYEQYF.

This chain joins TRBV5-1 and TRBJ2-7; the D gene is possibly TRBD1 (8 bases). Germline V gene lookup returns CDR1 SGHRS and CDR2 YFSETQ. This CDR3 has 15 residues. V gave up 0 bases and J gave up 2 bases, with 12 bases separating them. The CDR3 protein is CASSLAQGGTYEQYF. CDR3 DNA sequence: TGCGCCAGCAGCTTGGCACAGGGGGGGACCTACGAGCAGTACTTC. Using reference TRBV5-1 and TRBJ2-7 for the parts outside the CDR3, the full variable domain is KAGVTQTPRYLIKTRGQQVTLSCSPISGHRSVSWYQQTPGQGLQFLFEYFSETQRNKGNFPGRFSGRQFSNSRSEMNVSTLELGDSALYLCASSLAQGGTYEQYFGPGTRLTVT.

This rearrangement joins TRBV7-3 to TRBJ2-6; D not resolved. The germline V gene encodes CDR1 SGHTA and CDR2 FQGTGA. V dropped 0 bases and J dropped 5 bases, with 8 bases sitting between them. CDR3 length: 15 amino acids. The CDR3 protein is CASSLTGERANVLTF. CDR3 DNA: TGTGCCAGCAGCTTAACGGGTGAGAGGGCCAACGTCCTGACTTTC.

The chain employs TRBV12-2 and TRBJ2-1; TRBD1, the D gene given by the table, was not confirmed from the DNA. TRBV12-2 represents a pseudogene. The CDR3 is 19 residues long. The CDR3 bases are TGTGCAAGTCGCTTACTTTCCGGGCTGAAAAAGGGGCCATACAATGAGCAGTTCTTC. This sequence encodes CASRLLSGLKKGPYNEQFF.

This chain connects TRBV25-1 to TRBJ2-2, with a weak D call TRBD1 (6 bases). V lost 6 bases and J lost 7, with 12 bases in between. Germline CDR1 reads MGHDK; CDR2 reads SYGVNS. The CDR3 extends over 13 amino acids. The CDR3 DNA is TGTGCCAGCAGGGAAATGGGACACGGGGAGCTGTTTTTT. This gives the protein CASREMGHGELFF.

The chain is built from TRBV25-1 and TRBJ1-1, with 8 bases matching TRBD1. Trimming removed 3 bases from V and 4 bases from J; junction bases left unmatched: 4. The germline V gene has CDR1 MGHDK and CDR2 SYGVNS. This CDR3 is built from 14 residues. The CDR3 nucleotides are TGTGCCAGCAGTGACGGACAGGGTCTCACTGAAGCTTTCTTT. It is translated as CASSDGQGLTEAFF.

The chain has TRBV20-1 and TRBJ2-3; unclear D gene. Trimming took 5 bases from V and 4 from J, leaving 10 bases between them. Germline lookup yields CDR1 DFQATT and CDR2 SNEGSKA (reference sequence). The CDR3 sequence is 12 residues long. CDR3 in amino acids: CSASGWSDTQYF. The CDR3, as DNA: TGCAGTGCTTCGGGCTGGTCAGATACGCAGTATTTT.

The chain joins TRBV20-1 to TRBJ2-5, with 7 bases fitting TRBD2. The germline V gene encodes CDR1 DFQATT and CDR2 SNEGSKA (reference sequence). This CDR3 contains 13 residues. Trimming took 0 bases from V and 2 from J; bases not matched to a gene: 0. In nucleotides, the CDR3 is TGCAGTGCTAGAGACGGGGGGCAAGAGACCCAGTACTTC. Translation: CSARDGGQETQYF.

This chain connects TRBV12-3 or TRBV12-4 to TRBJ1-1; TRBD1 is a possible D gene (6 bases). The CDR3 covers 15 residues. V was pared by 5 bases and J by 6 bases, with 19 bases between. The CDR3, as DNA: TGTGCCAGCAGTCCAGGGGCAGGGAGGATCGCTGAAGCTTTCTTT. Translation gives CASSPGAGRIAEAFF.

The rearrangement links TRBV6-2 or TRBV6-3 to TRBJ1-1, with no clear D. Germline CDR1 is MNHEY and CDR2 is SVGEGT. V was clipped by 0 bases and J by 10 bases, with 12 bases between them. The CDR3 is 13 amino acids. CDR3 DNA: TGTGCCAGCAGTTACTCGAGGGCGTCGACAGCTTTCTTT. Translation gives CASSYSRASTAFF.